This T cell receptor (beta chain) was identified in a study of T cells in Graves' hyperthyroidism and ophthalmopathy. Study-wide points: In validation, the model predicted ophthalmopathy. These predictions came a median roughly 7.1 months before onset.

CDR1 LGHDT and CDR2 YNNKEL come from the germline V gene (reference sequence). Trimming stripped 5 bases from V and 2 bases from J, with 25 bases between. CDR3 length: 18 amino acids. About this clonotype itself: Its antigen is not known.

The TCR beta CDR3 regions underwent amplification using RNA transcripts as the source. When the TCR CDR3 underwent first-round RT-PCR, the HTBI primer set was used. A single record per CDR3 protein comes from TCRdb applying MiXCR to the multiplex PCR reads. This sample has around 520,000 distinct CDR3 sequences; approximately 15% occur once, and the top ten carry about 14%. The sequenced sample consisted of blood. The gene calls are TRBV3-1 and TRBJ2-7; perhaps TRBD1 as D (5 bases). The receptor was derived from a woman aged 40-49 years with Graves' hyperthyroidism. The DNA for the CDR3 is TGTGCCAGCAGCGCCGTCTCCCCCGCCTTACTGGACACCTACGAGCAGTACTTC. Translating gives CASSAVSPALLDTYEQYF.